Each of the 3 T cell receptor beta chains below was sequenced from the same sample in a study of CD8+CD57+ T cells in acquired aplastic anemia. Patients chosen for sequencing had shown CD8+CD57+ cell expansion by flow cytometry. Genomic DNA, serving as template, underwent TCR beta VDJ and CDR3 profiling. TCRdb ran MiXCR on the reads and lists one entry per CDR3 protein. The sample holds approximately 260,000 distinct CDR3 sequences; 82% are singletons and the top ten take approximately 42%. The specimen was sorted CD4+, CD8+, or CD8+CD57+ T cells (not recorded which) from PBMCs. The origin of the receptors is a human donor with aplastic anemia.

The chain joins TRBV7-2 to TRBJ2-5, with 7 bases that match TRBD2. V lost 7 bases, J lost 2 bases, and 7 bases stayed unmatched. In germline, CDR1 is SGHTA, CDR2 FQGNSA. The CDR3 covers 14 residues. The CDR3 region has the DNA TGTGCCAGCAACCTGGCTAGCGGTCAAGAGACCCAGTACTTC. Protein product: CASNLASGQETQYF. Combining the CDR3 with reference TRBV7-2 and TRBJ2-5 gives the whole variable domain GAGVSQSPSNKVTEKGKDVELRCDPISGHTALYWYRQSLGQGLEFLIYFQGNSAPDKSGLPSDRFSAERTGGSVSTLTIQRTQQEDSAVYLCASNLASGQETQYFGPGTRLLVL.

To note about this clonotype: The CDR3 ends on some other residue instead of the conserved phenylalanine or tryptophan, so this is likely a read error. The gene calls are TRBV7-2 and TRBJ2-2; the D is unclear. Germline V CDR1 and CDR2: SGHTA, FQGNSA. Trimming pared 1 base from V and 11 bases from J, leaving 8 bases between. The CDR3 totals 12 residues. CDR3 loop: CASSLVRGELFL. CDR3 coding DNA: TGTGCCAGCAGCTTAGTACGCGGTGAGCTGTTTTTG.

The gene calls are TRBV6-4 and TRBJ1-1; perhaps TRBD1 as D (6 bases). Germline CDR1 and CDR2: MRHNA and SNTAGT. Trimming took off 2 bases at V and 5 bases at J, with 15 bases between the two ends. The CDR3 covers 15 residues. For the CDR3, the DNA is TGTGCCAGCAGTGACGAGGGGGGGGGACGGACTGAAGCTTTCTTT. This gives the protein CASSDEGGGRTEAFF.